The 10 T cell receptor beta chains listed next were all sequenced from one sample in a study of shared T cell receptors in the human thymus. TCRdb's table, derived via immunoSEQ multiplex PCR, lists solely in-frame clones and lacks some. The sample holds more than 550,000 clones; around 87% are singletons and the top ten take roughly 0.0086%. This sample also belongs to another study, concerning human thymus T cells.

The sequencing sample was made of thymocytes. These receptors were obtained from a boy under three years old with a congenital heart defect.

This CDR3 is CASSRLAGGVYEQYF. In DNA, the CDR3 is TGTGCCAGCAGCCGACTAGCGGGAGGGGTCTACGAGCAGTACTTC. J is TRBJ2-7 and V is TRBV14; 14 bases are a match to TRBD2. With 4 bases clipped from V and 3 bases from J, the junction kept 2 bases outside the gene matches. The CDR3 sequence is 15 residues long. CDR1 is SGHDN, CDR2 FVKESK, per germline.

In nucleotides, the CDR3 is TGCAGCGTTGAGGTTGAGTTAGGGACAGGGGGCATCACTGAAGCTTTCTTT. As protein: CSVEVELGTGGITEAFF. The gene calls are TRBV29-1 and TRBJ1-1; TRBD1 aligns across 12 bases. The length of the CDR3 is 17 residues. Germline V lookup: CDR1 SQVTM, CDR2 ANQGSEA. Germline trimming cut 3 bases from V and 4 bases from J; bases unmatched to any gene: 12.

A single count supports this clone. This chain connects TRBV5-6 to TRBJ2-1; TRBD2 matches at 10 bases. The CDR3 contains 17 residues. Per germline, CDR1 SGHDT and CDR2 YYEEEE. V was clipped by 0 bases and J by 3 bases; unmatched bases: 6. The CDR3 DNA follows: TGTGCCAGCAGCTTGGATCGGCCTAGCGGGGGCTACAATGAGCAGTTCTTC. It specifies CASSLDRPSGGYNEQFF. Full variable domain (outside the CDR3, taken from reference TRBV5-6 and TRBJ2-1): DAGVTQSPTHLIKTRGQQVTLRCSPKSGHDTVSWYQQALGQGPQFIFQYYEEEERQRGNFPDRFSGHQFPNYSSELNVNALLLGDSALYLCASSLDRPSGGYNEQFFGPGTRLTVL.

The table lists this clone with a few counts. V gene TRBV28 combines with J gene TRBJ1-1, with a tentative D call TRBD1 (6 bases). Between the trimmed V and J ends, which lost 5 bases and 2 bases, there was a span of 36 bases. The germline gives CDR1 MDHEN, CDR2 SYDVKM. This CDR3 has 22 amino acids. DNA of the CDR3: TGTGCCAGCAGTCCCCTCTGGCCTACCGTTGGATTCGGGGGGGGGCGAAACACTGAAGCTTTCTTT. Its translation: CASSPLWPTVGFGGGRNTEAFF.

This clone has just one count. The chain carries TRBV18 and TRBJ1-2, with D possibly being TRBD1 (6 bases). The CDR3 length is 15 residues. Looked up from germline, CDR1 is KGHSH and CDR2 is LQKENI. V lost 3 bases and J 2 bases, leaving 13 bases between the germline ends. This CDR3 is CASSPHDRINYGYTF. CDR3 DNA: TGTGCCAGCTCACCCCATGACAGGATCAACTATGGCTACACCTTC.

V usage is TRBV19 and J usage is TRBJ2-1; TRBD1 is a possible D gene (6 bases). The germline CDR1 and CDR2 sequences are LNHDA and SQIVND (reference sequence). Trimming took 1 base from V and 5 from J, leaving 15 bases between them. This CDR3 is 16 amino acids long. The CDR3 loop reads CASSIAQGQKNNEQFF. CDR3 DNA sequence: TGTGCCAGTAGTATAGCACAGGGACAAAAGAACAATGAGCAGTTCTTC. Complete variable domain (other parts from reference TRBV19 and TRBJ2-1): DGGITQSPKYLFRKEGQNVTLSCEQNLNHDAMYWYRQDPGQGLRLIYYSQIVNDFQKGDIAEGYSVSREKKESFPLTVTSAQKNPTAFYLCASSIAQGQKNNEQFFGPGTRLTVL.

A word on this clone: At one end the junction does not follow the germline gene, possibly because of a read error. The identical CDR3 is also encoded by other nucleotide sequences in the sample. The chain couples TRBV25-1 to TRBJ1-6, with 7 bases aligning to TRBD1. Germline V CDR1 and CDR2: MGHDK, SYGVNS. The CDR3 contains 15 residues. DNA of the CDR3: TGTGCCAGCAGTGAAGGGACAGCGTCTAATTCCCCCCTCCACTTT. This codes for CASSEGTASNSPLHF.

The CDR3 DNA sequence: TGCGCCAGCAGTGAACGCGGCAGATTCACAGATACGCAGTATTTT. Translating gives CASSERGRFTDTQYF. The rearrangement joins TRBV10-1 to TRBJ2-3; no clear D. The CDR3 length is 15 residues. The germline CDR1 and CDR2 sequences are WNHNN and SYGVQD (reference sequence). The germline V and J ends were trimmed by 3 bases and 2 bases, with 12 bases remaining between them.

The V gene is TRBV7-9, the J gene TRBJ1-4; perhaps TRBD1 as D (5 bases). Trimming took off 5 bases at V and 7 bases at J, with 17 bases between the two ends. The CDR3 consists of 15 residues. Germline values: CDR1 SEHNR, CDR2 FQNEAQ (reference sequence). Written as DNA, the CDR3 is TGTGCCAGCAGCAAGGAGGGGCAGGGAGTTGAAAAACTGTTTTTT. Protein sequence: CASSKEGQGVEKLFF.

This chain joins TRBV19 and TRBJ2-7; TRBD1 might be the D (6 bases). Germline assignment: CDR1 LNHDA and CDR2 SQIVND (reference sequence). V was clipped by 2 bases and J by 3 bases, with 14 bases between them. The CDR3 is made up of 15 amino acids. The CDR3 coding sequence is TGTGCCAGTAGTATACGGACAGAATCCTACTACGAGCAGTACTTC. Protein sequence: CASSIRTESYYEQYF. Looking up the rest from reference TRBV19 and TRBJ2-7 gives the full variable domain: DGGITQSPKYLFRKEGQNVTLSCEQNLNHDAMYWYRQDPGQGLRLIYYSQIVNDFQKGDIAEGYSVSREKKESFPLTVTSAQKNPTAFYLCASSIRTESYYEQYFGPGTRLTVT.